What follows describes a single TCR beta chain. The antigen is unknown. The PCR used 60 Vbeta and 13 Jbeta primers. Produced via immunoSEQ multiplex PCR; TCRdb's table is partial and in-frame only. The table has 100,000 to 150,000 clones, more than 60% seen once. In germline, CDR1 is SNHLY, CDR2 FYNNEI. V was clipped by 4 bases and J by 4 bases, with 13 bases between them. There are 14 residues in the CDR3. This sample was taken from a study of cytomegalovirus exposure and HLA in healthy donors. Findings and caveats of the study: In a later analysis, DRB1 alleles had the most associated TCRs; HLA-C alleles the fewest. Analysis was carried out at a later point, and it linked a missense DCLRE1C variant to TCR beta V- and J-gene trimming.

The chain couples TRBV2 to TRBJ1-2; D may be TRBD1 (5 bases). This receptor was taken from a middle-aged woman in good health and CMV-seropositive. Specimen: PBMCs. The CDR3 DNA reads as TGTGCCAGCAGTGGACAGACTCCTCTCTATGGCTACACCTTC. It codes for CASSGQTPLYGYTF.